This TCR beta chain is drawn from a study of CD8+ T cells in alopecia areata. General study findings and limits: Expanded CD8+ clones among the top 100, as well as scalp clonality, were significantly decreased by tofacitinib. With patients, TCR sharing proved less clear than in mice, a difference possibly related to HLA.

Concerning this clone: Its antigen is not known.

The V and J ends lost 2 bases and 4 bases respectively, with 8 bases between them. The length of the CDR3 is 13 residues. From germline, CDR1 is LNHNV and CDR2 YYDKDF (reference sequence). Treatment noted: oral pan-JAK inhibitor, 5-10 mg twice daily. Sorting from PBMCs produced CD4+ and CD8+ T cells. Investigators isolated RNA and reverse transcribed it into cDNA to act as the sequencing template. TCRdb's table, derived via immunoSEQ multiplex PCR, lists solely in-frame clones and lacks some. The table shows some 220,000 clones, with approximately 57% occurring only once. The sequencing used CD4+ T cells sorted from blood, collected at week 4, from a patient treated with tofacitinib. This sequence joins TRBV15 and TRBJ1-1; possibly TRBD1 for D (5 bases). The sequence derives from a human donor with alopecia areata. The CDR3, as DNA: TGTGCCACCAGCAGAACGGGGACCACTGAAGCTTTCTTT. It yields the protein CATSRTGTTEAFF.